This entry features one T cell receptor beta chain sequence. Its target is not known. The CDR3 has 12 residues. The V gene lost 5 bases and the J gene lost 4 bases, with 8 bases spanning the gap. Germline values: CDR1 MNHEY, CDR2 SMNVEV (reference sequence). This sample was included in a study of T cell repertoires in cytomegalovirus infection. Broader study findings: Dominant in the ex vivo response were TCR beta clonotypes restricted by HLA-C and specific for CMV. Public TCR beta family frequency separated CMV-and-HLA carriers, including in an independent cohort.

TCRdb re-called the reads with MiXCR, one entry per CDR3 protein. This sample carries under 200,000 distinct CDR3 sequences, about a tenth of them seen once, and the ten largest clones take 4.6%. Sequenced: PBMCs. The rearrangement links TRBV27 to TRBJ1-1; weak D call: TRBD1 (6 bases). The TCR originated in a human donor in good health (CMV status not recorded). Some clones in this sample may be carry-over from other donors' samples. CDR3 residues: CASSEGGTEAFF. CDR3 nucleotides: TGTGCCAGCAGTGAAGGGGGCACTGAAGCTTTCTTT.